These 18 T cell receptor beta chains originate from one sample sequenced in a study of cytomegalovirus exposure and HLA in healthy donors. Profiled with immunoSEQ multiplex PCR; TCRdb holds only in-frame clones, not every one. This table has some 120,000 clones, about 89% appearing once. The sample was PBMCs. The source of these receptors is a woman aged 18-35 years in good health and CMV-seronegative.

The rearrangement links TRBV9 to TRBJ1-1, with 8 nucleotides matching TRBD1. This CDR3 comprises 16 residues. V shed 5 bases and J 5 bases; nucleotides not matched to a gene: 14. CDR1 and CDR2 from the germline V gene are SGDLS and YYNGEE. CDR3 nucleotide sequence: TGTGCCAGCAGTTTTATCAGGGGGCGCGCCTCGACTGAAGCTTTCTTT. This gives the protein CASSFIRGRASTEAFF.

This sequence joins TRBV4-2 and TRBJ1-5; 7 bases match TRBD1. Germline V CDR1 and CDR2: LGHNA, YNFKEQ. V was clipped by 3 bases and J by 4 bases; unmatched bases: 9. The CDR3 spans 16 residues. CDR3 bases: TGTGCCAGCAGCCAGGCGTCGGCAGGGGGAAATCAGCCCCAGCATTTT. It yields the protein CASSQASAGGNQPQHF.

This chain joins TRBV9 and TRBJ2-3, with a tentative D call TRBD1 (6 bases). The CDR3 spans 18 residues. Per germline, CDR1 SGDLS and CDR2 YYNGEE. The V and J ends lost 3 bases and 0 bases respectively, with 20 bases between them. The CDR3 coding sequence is TGTGCCAGCAGCGCAGTCAGGGGTAGCTACGCTAGCACAGATACGCAGTATTTT. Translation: CASSAVRGSYASTDTQYF.

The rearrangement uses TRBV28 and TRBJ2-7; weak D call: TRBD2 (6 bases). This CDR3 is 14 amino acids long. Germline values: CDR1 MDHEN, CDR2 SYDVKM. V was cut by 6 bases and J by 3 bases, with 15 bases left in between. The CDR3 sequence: CASRDPGSNYEQYF. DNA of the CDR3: TGTGCCAGCAGGGACCCCGGGAGTAACTACGAGCAGTACTTC.

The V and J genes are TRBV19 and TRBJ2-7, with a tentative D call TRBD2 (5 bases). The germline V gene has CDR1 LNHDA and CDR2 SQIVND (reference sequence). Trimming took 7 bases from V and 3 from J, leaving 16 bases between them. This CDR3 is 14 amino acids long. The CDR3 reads CASTHLPGSYEQYF. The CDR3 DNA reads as TGTGCCAGTACTCATTTACCTGGGAGCTACGAGCAGTACTTC.

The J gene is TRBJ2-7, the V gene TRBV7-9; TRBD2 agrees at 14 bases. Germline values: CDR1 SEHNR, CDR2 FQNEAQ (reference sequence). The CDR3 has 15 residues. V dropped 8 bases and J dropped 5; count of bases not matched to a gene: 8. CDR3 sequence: CASARLAGGQDEQYF. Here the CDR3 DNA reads TGTGCCAGCGCCAGACTAGCGGGAGGGCAGGACGAGCAGTACTTC.

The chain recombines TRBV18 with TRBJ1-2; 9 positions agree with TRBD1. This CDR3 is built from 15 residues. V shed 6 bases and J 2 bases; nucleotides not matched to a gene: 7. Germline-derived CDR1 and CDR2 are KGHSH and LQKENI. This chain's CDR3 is CASSPGTGMNYGYTF. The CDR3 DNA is TGTGCCAGCTCCCCCGGGACAGGGATGAACTATGGCTACACCTTC.

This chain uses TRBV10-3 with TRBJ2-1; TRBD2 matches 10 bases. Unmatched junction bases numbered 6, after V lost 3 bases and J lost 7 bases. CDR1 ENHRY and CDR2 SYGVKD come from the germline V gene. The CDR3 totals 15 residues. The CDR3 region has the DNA TGTGCCATCAGTGACGAGCGGGAGGGGTTTAATGAGCAGTTCTTC. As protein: CAISDEREGFNEQFF.

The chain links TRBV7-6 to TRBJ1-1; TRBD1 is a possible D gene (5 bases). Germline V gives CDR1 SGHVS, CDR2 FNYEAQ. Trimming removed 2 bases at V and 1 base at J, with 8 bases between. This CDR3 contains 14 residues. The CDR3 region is CASSLLTGNTEAFF. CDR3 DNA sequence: TGTGCCAGCAGCTTATTAACAGGGAACACTGAAGCTTTCTTT.

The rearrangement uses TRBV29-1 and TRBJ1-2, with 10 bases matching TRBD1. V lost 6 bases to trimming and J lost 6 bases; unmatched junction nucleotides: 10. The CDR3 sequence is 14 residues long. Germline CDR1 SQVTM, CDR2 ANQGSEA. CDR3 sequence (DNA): TGCAGCGTCTCGGTGACAGGGGGCCCGGATGGCTACACCTTC. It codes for CSVSVTGGPDGYTF. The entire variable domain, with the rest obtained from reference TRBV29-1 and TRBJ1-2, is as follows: SAVISQKPSRDICQRGTSLTIQCQVDSQVTMMFWYRQQPGQSLTLIATANQGSEATYESGFVIDKFPISRPNLTFSTLTVSNMSPEDSSIYLCSVSVTGGPDGYTFGSGTRLTVV.

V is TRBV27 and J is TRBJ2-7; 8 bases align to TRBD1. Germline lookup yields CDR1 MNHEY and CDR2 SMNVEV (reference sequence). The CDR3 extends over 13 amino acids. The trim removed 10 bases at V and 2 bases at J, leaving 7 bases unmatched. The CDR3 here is CATLSDRAYEQYF. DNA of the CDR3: TGTGCCACCCTATCGGACAGGGCCTACGAGCAGTACTTC.

The CDR3, as DNA: TGTGCCAGCGGCCGGGACAGGGGTTTCGATGAGCAGTTCTTC. Its translation: CASGRDRGFDEQFF. The rearrangement links TRBV2 to TRBJ2-1; 10 nucleotides line up with TRBD1. This CDR3 contains 14 residues. Germline V gene data show CDR1 as SNHLY and CDR2 as FYNNEI. V lost 8 bases and J lost 8; bases outside the gene matches: 9. The variable domain in full, completed from reference TRBV2 and TRBJ2-1, reads EPEVTQTPSHQVTQMGQEVILRCVPISNHLYFYWYRQILGQKVEFLVSFYNNEISEKSEIFDDQFSVERPDGSNFTLKIRSTKLEDSAMYFCASGRDRGFDEQFFGPGTRLTVL.

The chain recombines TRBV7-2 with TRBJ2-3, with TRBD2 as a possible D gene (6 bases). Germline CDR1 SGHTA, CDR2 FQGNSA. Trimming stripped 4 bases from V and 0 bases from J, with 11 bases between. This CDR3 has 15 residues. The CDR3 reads CASSYPGTSTDTQYF. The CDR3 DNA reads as TGTGCCAGCAGCTATCCCGGGACTAGCACAGATACGCAGTATTTT.

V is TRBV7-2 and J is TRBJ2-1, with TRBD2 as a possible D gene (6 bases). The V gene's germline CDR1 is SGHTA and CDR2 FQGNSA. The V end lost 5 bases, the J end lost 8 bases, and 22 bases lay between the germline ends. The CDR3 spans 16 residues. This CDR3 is CASSPHTGEKSDEQFF. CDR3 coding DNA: TGTGCCAGCAGCCCTCATACGGGAGAGAAAAGCGATGAGCAGTTCTTC.

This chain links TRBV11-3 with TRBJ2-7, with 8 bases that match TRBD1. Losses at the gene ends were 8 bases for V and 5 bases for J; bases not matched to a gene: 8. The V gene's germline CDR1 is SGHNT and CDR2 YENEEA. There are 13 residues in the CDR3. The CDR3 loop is CASRWTGTHEQYF. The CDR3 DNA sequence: TGTGCCAGCCGATGGACAGGGACCCACGAGCAGTACTTC. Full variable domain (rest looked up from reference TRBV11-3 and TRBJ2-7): EAGVVQSPRYKIIEKKQPVAFWCNPISGHNTLYWYLQNLGQGPELLIRYENEEAVDDSQLPKDRFSAERLKGVDSTLKIQPAELGDSAVYLCASRWTGTHEQYFGPGTRLTVT.

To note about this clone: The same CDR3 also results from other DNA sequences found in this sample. The CDR3 loop reads CASSLAGFYEQYF. CDR3 sequence (DNA): TGCGCCAGCAGCTTGGCAGGGTTCTACGAGCAGTACTTC. The chain has TRBV5-1 and TRBJ2-7; possible D gene TRBD1, 5 bases. This CDR3 has 13 residues. Germline values: CDR1 SGHRS, CDR2 YFSETQ. Trimming took 0 bases from V and 3 from J, leaving 7 bases between them.

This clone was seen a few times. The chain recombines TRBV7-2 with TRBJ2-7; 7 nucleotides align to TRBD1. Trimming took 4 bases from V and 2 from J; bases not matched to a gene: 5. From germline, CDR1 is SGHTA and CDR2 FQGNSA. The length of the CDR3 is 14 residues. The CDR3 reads CASSSDRMTYEQYF. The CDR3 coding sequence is TGTGCCAGCAGCTCGGACAGGATGACCTACGAGCAGTACTTC. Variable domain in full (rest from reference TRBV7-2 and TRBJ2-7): GAGVSQSPSNKVTEKGKDVELRCDPISGHTALYWYRQSLGQGLEFLIYFQGNSAPDKSGLPSDRFSAERTGGSVSTLTIQRTQQEDSAVYLCASSSDRMTYEQYFGPGTRLTVT.

The CDR3 loop reads CASSLVAGGPSHEQFF. As DNA, the CDR3 is TGTGCCAGCAGCTTAGTTGCGGGAGGGCCCTCCCATGAGCAGTTCTTC. V gene TRBV11-2 combines with J gene TRBJ2-1, with 9 bases matching TRBD2. With V trimmed by 1 base and J by 8 bases, 9 bases remained unmatched. This CDR3 comprises 16 residues. Germline V CDR1 and CDR2: SGHAT, FQNNGV.